The 26 T cell receptor beta chains presented below share a single source sample, sequenced in a study of early T cells in non-severe SARS-CoV-2 infection. TCRdb re-derived calls from the 5' RACE reads in MiXCR, one entry per CDR3 protein. The sample carries about 64,000 distinct CDR3 sequences, about an eighth recorded once. Sequenced input: whole blood. The receptors were gathered from an adult who was a healthcare worker with PCR-confirmed SARS-CoV-2 infection or an uninfected control (not recorded which).

This clonotype came up a few times. The V call is TRBV4-1, the J call TRBJ1-5; D call uncertain. The CDR3 loop spans 15 amino acids. The germline V gene encodes CDR1 MGHRA and CDR2 YSYEKL. Trimming cost V 0 bases and J 3 bases, with 9 bases left between them. Written as DNA, the CDR3 is TGCGCCAGCAGCCAAGATATTCGGGACAATCAGCCCCAGCATTTT. Encoded protein: CASSQDIRDNQPQHF.

This clonotype was detected ten times or more. The rearrangement links TRBV9 to TRBJ2-7; 10 positions agree with TRBD1. From germline, CDR1 is SGDLS and CDR2 YYNGEE. This CDR3 is 15 amino acids long. V lost 5 bases to trimming and J lost 1 base; unmatched junction nucleotides: 6. This CDR3 is CASSPGTGVSYEQYF. The CDR3 DNA follows: TGTGCCAGCAGTCCCGGGACAGGGGTTTCCTACGAGCAGTACTTC.

This clonotype appeared many times. The J gene is TRBJ1-5, the V gene TRBV2; D not resolved. The V gene lost 1 base and the J gene lost 9 bases, with 7 bases spanning the gap. This CDR3 is built from 12 residues. The V gene's germline CDR1 is SNHLY and CDR2 FYNNEI. The CDR3 nucleotides read TGTGCCAGCAGTGAAGAGCCTGGGCCCCAGCATTTT. Amino acids: CASSEEPGPQHF.

This clonotype was observed a handful of times. This chain joins TRBV19 and TRBJ2-5; D ambiguous. Trimming removed 9 bases from V and 1 base from J, with 9 bases in between. This CDR3 has 12 amino acids. Germline loops: CDR1 LNHDA, CDR2 SQIVND (reference sequence). CDR3 sequence: CASAVSQETQYF. The CDR3 DNA sequence: TGTGCCAGCGCAGTAAGCCAAGAGACCCAGTACTTC.

This rearrangement joins TRBV5-1 to TRBJ1-2; D is unclear. The CDR3 runs 14 residues. Germline V gene sequence: CDR1 SGHRS, CDR2 YFSETQ. With 4 bases removed from V and 2 bases from J, the gap between germline ends came to 12 bases. The CDR3, as DNA: TGCGCCAGCAGCCCCTCGCCCGGGAACTATGGCTACACCTTC. Its protein is CASSPSPGNYGYTF.

The chain couples TRBV7-3 to TRBJ2-1; 8 bases are a match to TRBD1. V shed 5 bases and J 2 bases; nucleotides not matched to a gene: 8. The CDR3 totals 16 residues. Germline CDR1 is SGHTA and CDR2 is FQGTGA. The CDR3 spells CASSPHRGATYNEQFF. The CDR3, as DNA: TGTGCCAGCAGCCCCCACAGGGGGGCCACCTACAATGAGCAGTTCTTC.

Ten or more counts support this clonotype. The genes are TRBV5-6 and TRBJ2-4, with 9 positions matching TRBD1. V gave up 0 bases and J gave up 5 bases; unmatched junction bases: 0. This CDR3 comprises 14 residues. Per the germline V gene, CDR1 is SGHDT and CDR2 is YYEEEE. CDR3 DNA sequence: TGTGCCAGCAGCTTGGGGGACAGGGAAAACATTCAGTACTTC. Its protein is CASSLGDRENIQYF.

This clonotype was found many times. This chain links TRBV5-4 with TRBJ2-7; D is possibly TRBD2 (6 bases). The CDR3 is 12 amino acids. Germline assignment: CDR1 SGHNT and CDR2 YYREEE (reference sequence). Between the trimmed V and J ends, which lost 0 bases and 6 bases, there was a span of 7 bases. The CDR3 DNA sequence: TGTGCCAGCAGCTTGGAGGGAGGCGAGCAGTACTTC. Translation gives CASSLEGGEQYF. The whole variable domain, remainder taken from reference TRBV5-4 and TRBJ2-7, is ETGVTQSPTHLIKTRGQQVTLRCSSQSGHNTVSWYQQALGQGPQFIFQYYREEENGRGNFPPRFSGLQFPNYSSELNVNALELDDSALYLCASSLEGGEQYFGPGTRLTVT.

The chain recombines TRBV6-1 with TRBJ1-5; D call uncertain. The V end was cut by 8 bases, the J end by 4 bases, with 3 bases between. The CDR3 has 10 residues. The V gene's germline CDR1 is MNHNS and CDR2 SASEGT. The CDR3 loop reads CASGNQPQHF. In DNA form, the CDR3 reads TGTGCCAGCGGTAATCAGCCCCAGCATTTT.

This clonotype was seen only a few times. The V gene is TRBV7-3, the J gene TRBJ2-2; no firm D call. The germline V gene encodes CDR1 SGHTA and CDR2 FQGTGA. Trimming took 5 bases from V and 1 from J, leaving 14 bases between them. The CDR3 length is 16 residues. This chain's CDR3 is CASSPRAARNTGELFF. DNA of the CDR3: TGTGCCAGCAGCCCAAGGGCAGCGCGGAACACCGGGGAGCTGTTTTTT.

The CDR3 DNA reads TGTGCCAGTAGTACTCAAACGCGGGGCGGTCATCAGCCCCAGCATTTT. Amino acid sequence: CASSTQTRGGHQPQHF. This chain links TRBV19 with TRBJ1-5; the D gene is possibly TRBD1 (5 bases). The ends were cut back, 4 bases at V and 5 bases at J, with 18 bases in the middle. From germline, CDR1 is LNHDA and CDR2 SQIVND (reference sequence). The CDR3 covers 16 residues.

This clonotype was recorded at least ten times. This sequence joins TRBV7-2 and TRBJ2-7; D is unresolved. CDR3 length: 16 residues. V gave up 5 bases and J gave up 5 bases, with 22 bases separating them. CDR1 is SGHTA, CDR2 FQGNSA, per germline. CDR3 bases: TGTGCCAGCAGCCGCCACCCCTTGACGGGTCGAGACGAGCAGTACTTC. This sequence encodes CASSRHPLTGRDEQYF.

In its sample, this clonotype was seen a few times. The chain employs TRBV7-9 and TRBJ1-1; no reliable D call. From germline, CDR1 is SEHNR and CDR2 FQNEAQ (reference sequence). V lost 0 bases to trimming and J lost 6 bases, with 11 bases between them. This CDR3 is built from 14 residues. The CDR3 reads CASSLAFSGAEAFF. CDR3 coding DNA: TGTGCCAGCAGCTTAGCTTTTAGTGGAGCTGAAGCTTTCTTT.

The chain couples TRBV28 to TRBJ2-7, with a possible D match to TRBD1 (7 bases). The CDR3 has 15 residues. The V gene lost 4 bases and the J gene lost 4 bases, with 17 bases spanning the gap. Germline V lookup: CDR1 MDHEN, CDR2 SYDVKM. As DNA, the CDR3 is TGTGCCAGCAGTTCGTCCTTGACAGGGAGGTACGAGCAGTACTTC. Amino acids: CASSSSLTGRYEQYF.

Only a few counts were recorded for this clonotype. V gene TRBV25-1 combines with J gene TRBJ2-5, with 8 bases that match TRBD1. This CDR3 has 15 residues. Per the germline V gene, CDR1 is MGHDK and CDR2 is SYGVNS. V gave up 1 base and J gave up 1 base; unmatched junction bases: 2. The CDR3 here is CASSEWTGIQETQYF. The CDR3 DNA is TGTGCCAGCAGTGAATGGACAGGGATCCAAGAGACCCAGTACTTC.

This clonotype was observed at least ten times. This chain connects TRBV6-5 to TRBJ2-7, with TRBD1 matching over 7 bases. Germline values: CDR1 MNHEY, CDR2 SVGAGI. The CDR3 is 15 amino acids. J lost 3 bases, V lost 6 bases, and 11 bases had no gene match. The CDR3 DNA sequence: TGTGCCAGCAGGCCCACAGGGGTGGGTGGCTACGAGCAGTACTTC. Protein product: CASRPTGVGGYEQYF.

This clonotype was seen more than once but under ten times. The chain employs TRBV18 and TRBJ1-2, with D tentatively TRBD1 (6 bases). Trimming cost V 1 base and J 6 bases, with 15 bases left between them. The germline CDR1 and CDR2 sequences are KGHSH and LQKENI. This CDR3 has 15 amino acids. In nucleotides, the CDR3 is TGTGCCAGCTCACCACAATCGAAGGGGGTAGATGGCTACACCTTC. This gives the protein CASSPQSKGVDGYTF.

The table lists this clonotype with a few counts. The CDR3 loop is CSARDWQGSETQYF. In DNA, the CDR3 is TGCAGTGCTAGAGATTGGCAGGGTTCTGAGACCCAGTACTTC. The chain employs TRBV20-1 and TRBJ2-5; weak D call: TRBD1 (5 bases). V shed 0 bases and J shed 5 bases, with 13 bases lying between them. The CDR3 sequence is 14 residues long. Germline-derived CDR1 and CDR2 are DFQATT and SNEGSKA (reference sequence).

This clonotype was counted between two and nine times. The chain joins TRBV12-3 or TRBV12-4 to TRBJ1-2; tentative D call: TRBD1 (5 bases). The length of the CDR3 is 15 residues. Between the trimmed V and J ends, which lost 5 bases and 7 bases, there was a span of 20 bases. The CDR3 is CASSPQGRRPGGYTF. The CDR3 bases are TGTGCCAGCAGTCCCCAGGGACGGAGGCCGGGTGGCTACACCTTC.

The chain combines TRBV29-1 with TRBJ2-7, with 7 bases that match TRBD1. CDR1 is SQVTM, CDR2 ANQGSEA, per germline. The CDR3 covers 13 residues. The V and J ends lost 8 bases and 0 bases, in that order; junction bases with no gene match: 7. In nucleotides, the CDR3 is TGCAGCTATGGACAGGCGGGCTCCTACGAGCAGTACTTC. This gives the protein CSYGQAGSYEQYF.

This sequence joins TRBV20-1 and TRBJ2-5; D call uncertain. Germline V lookup: CDR1 DFQATT, CDR2 SNEGSKA (reference sequence). This CDR3 has 14 amino acids. V lost 0 bases and J lost 2, with 10 bases in between. The CDR3 here is CSARDPAGQETQYF. Here the CDR3 DNA reads TGCAGTGCTAGAGATCCGGCCGGACAAGAGACCCAGTACTTC.

The gene calls are TRBV20-1 and TRBJ2-6; D ambiguous. Trimming cost V 6 bases and J 0 bases, with 15 bases left between them. The CDR3 has 16 amino acids. Germline V CDR1 and CDR2: DFQATT, SNEGSKA (reference sequence). As DNA, the CDR3 is TGCAGTGCCCGCGTTTGGGGTACCTCTGGGGCCAACGTCCTGACTTTC. Its translation is CSARVWGTSGANVLTF.

This clonotype was counted many times. This sequence joins TRBV29-1 and TRBJ1-2; a possible D gene is TRBD1 (6 bases). The CDR3 extends over 13 amino acids. V gave up 5 bases and J gave up 4 bases, with 14 bases separating them. The germline gives CDR1 SQVTM, CDR2 ANQGSEA. CDR3 loop: CSVLRGQGYGYTF. The DNA of the CDR3 is TGCAGCGTTCTCCGGGGGCAAGGCTATGGCTACACCTTC.

At least ten counts were recorded for this clonotype. V and J are TRBV19 and TRBJ2-1, with no clear D. Germline loops: CDR1 LNHDA, CDR2 SQIVND (reference sequence). Trimming cost V 3 bases and J 6 bases, with 6 bases left between them. This CDR3 is built from 12 residues. CDR3 nucleotides: TGTGCCAGTAGTATCACGGGCAATGAGCAGTTCTTC. The encoded protein is CASSITGNEQFF. The variable domain in full, completed from reference TRBV19 and TRBJ2-1, reads DGGITQSPKYLFRKEGQNVTLSCEQNLNHDAMYWYRQDPGQGLRLIYYSQIVNDFQKGDIAEGYSVSREKKESFPLTVTSAQKNPTAFYLCASSITGNEQFFGPGTRLTVL.

This clonotype was recorded at least ten times. The chain couples TRBV11-2 to TRBJ2-2; D gene uncertain. V was pared by 6 bases and J by 7 bases, with 12 bases between. The germline gives CDR1 SGHAT, CDR2 FQNNGV. This CDR3 is 13 amino acids long. CDR3 amino acids: CASSSTVNGELFF. DNA for the CDR3: TGTGCCAGCAGTTCCACGGTGAACGGGGAGCTGTTTTTT. Combining the CDR3 with reference TRBV11-2 and TRBJ2-2 gives the whole variable domain EAGVAQSPRYKIIEKRQSVAFWCNPISGHATLYWYQQILGQGPKLLIQFQNNGVVDDSQLPKDRFSAERLKGVDSTLKIQPAKLEDSAVYLCASSSTVNGELFFGEGSRLTVL.

The chain links TRBV12-3 or TRBV12-4 to TRBJ1-4; a weak D match, TRBD1 (5 bases). V lost 3 bases, J lost 0 bases, and 20 bases lay in between. CDR3 length: 19 amino acids. CDR3 nucleotide sequence: TGTGCCAGCAGTTTCTTCTTGTTTGGAAGGACAACAACTAATGAAAAACTGTTTTTT. Amino acids: CASSFFLFGRTTTNEKLFF.